A single TCR beta chain is shown here with its context. The data were obtained in a study of blood T cell repertoires in COVID-19. Germline V CDR1 and CDR2: MNHEY, SVGAGI. This CDR3 has 14 amino acids. The trim removed 6 bases at V and 5 bases at J, leaving 4 bases unmatched. The method was immunoSEQ multiplex PCR; TCRdb's version includes in-frame clones alone and lacks a portion of them. Among 100,000 to 150,000 clones listed, 65% to 90% were seen once. Material for sequencing was peripheral blood. The receptor was isolated from a woman of 80 years or more with acute or convalescent COVID-19. V usage is TRBV6-5 and J usage is TRBJ1-5; 10 nucleotides match TRBD1. The CDR3 reads CASSRGTGDQPQHF. The CDR3 DNA reads TGTGCCAGCAGCCGCGGGACAGGGGATCAGCCCCAGCATTTT.